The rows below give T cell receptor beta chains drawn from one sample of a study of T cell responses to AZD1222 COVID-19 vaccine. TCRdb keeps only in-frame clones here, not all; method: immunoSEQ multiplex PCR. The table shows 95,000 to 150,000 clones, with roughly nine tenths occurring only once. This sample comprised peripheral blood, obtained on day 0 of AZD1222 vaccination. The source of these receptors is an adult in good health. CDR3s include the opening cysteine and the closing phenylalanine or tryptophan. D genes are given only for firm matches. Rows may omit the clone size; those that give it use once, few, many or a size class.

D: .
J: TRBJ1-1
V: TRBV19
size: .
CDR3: CASSLGFSGTEAFF
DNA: TGTGCCAGTAGCCTAGGATTCTCGGGCACTGAAGCTTTCTTT

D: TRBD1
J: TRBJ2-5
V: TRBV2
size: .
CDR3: CASSGLNRGRETQYF
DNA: TGTGCCAGCAGCGGGTTGAACAGGGGCCGGGAGACCCAGTACTTC

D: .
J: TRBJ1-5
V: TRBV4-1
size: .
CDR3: CASSQGQGQPQHF
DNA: TGCGCCAGCAGCCAAGGCCAGGGTCAGCCCCAGCATTTT

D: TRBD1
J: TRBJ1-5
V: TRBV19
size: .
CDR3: CASSSTGGGQPQHF
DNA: TGTGCCAGTAGTAGTACAGGGGGGGGTCAGCCCCAGCATTTT

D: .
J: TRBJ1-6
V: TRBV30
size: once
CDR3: CAWSSTHGGSYNSPLHF
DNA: TGTGCCTGGAGTTCCACCCATGGGGGATCCTATAATTCACCCCTCCACTTT

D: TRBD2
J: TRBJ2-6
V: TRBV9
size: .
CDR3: CASSGLAGVSGANVLTF
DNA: TGTGCCAGCAGCGGACTAGCGGGGGTGTCTGGGGCCAACGTCCTGACTTTC

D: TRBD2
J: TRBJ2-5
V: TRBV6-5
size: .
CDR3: CASSYDFSGEGETQYF
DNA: TGTGCCAGCAGTTACGATTTTAGCGGGGAGGGAGAGACCCAGTACTTC

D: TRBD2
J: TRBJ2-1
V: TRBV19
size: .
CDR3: CASSWREAPYNEQFF
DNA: TGTGCCAGTAGTTGGCGGGAGGCCCCCTACAATGAGCAGTTCTTC

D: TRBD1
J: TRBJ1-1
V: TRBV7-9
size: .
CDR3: CASSLGQGDTEAFF
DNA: TGTGCCAGCAGCTTAGGGCAGGGGGACACTGAAGCTTTCTTT

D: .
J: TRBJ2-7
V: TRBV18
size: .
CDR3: CASSPGGYYEQYF
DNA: TGTGCCAGCTCACCCGGGGGATACTACGAGCAGTACTTC

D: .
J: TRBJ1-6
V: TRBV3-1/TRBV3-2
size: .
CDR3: CASSQQGYNSPLHF
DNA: TGTGCCAGCAGCCAACAGGGTTATAATTCACCCCTCCACTTT